The source of this T cell receptor (beta chain) is a study of shared clonotypes between healthy human individuals. Regarding the study as a whole: The study drew on few donors, limiting represented genetic and exposure-history diversity. Sequencing depth was a factor that was expected to affect clonotype sharing among donors.

V shed 3 bases and J 1 base; nucleotides not matched to a gene: 3. The length of the CDR3 is 15 residues. CDR1 and CDR2 from the germline V gene are KGHSH and LQKENI. Produced via immunoSEQ multiplex PCR; TCRdb's table is partial and in-frame only. The sample carries about 2 million clones, 95% recorded once. Regarding this clone: Its antigen is currently unknown.

The genes are TRBV18 and TRBJ1-1, with TRBD1 matching over 9 bases. The clonotype was recovered from a man between 18 and 35 years old in good health. Specimen: naive CD4+ T cells sorted from blood. The subset denotes: CD45RA+ positively selected. The CDR3 DNA follows: TGTGCCAGCTCACCTCGGGGACAGGGGAACACTGAAGCTTTCTTT. This sequence encodes CASSPRGQGNTEAFF.